This is a list of T cell receptor beta chains from one sample in a study of blood T cell repertoires in COVID-19. Profiled with immunoSEQ multiplex PCR; TCRdb holds only in-frame clones, not every one. The table has about 62,000 clones, around nine tenths seen once. The sequenced sample was peripheral blood. The receptor source for this set is a human donor in a cohort sampled during active COVID-19. Each CDR3 is given with its conserved first and last residue. A D gene is named only where the DNA matches it firmly. Expanded clones are given a class, and other clones once, few, many or no size at all.

>TRBV15|TRBD1|TRBJ2-5|.
TGTGCCACCAGCAGAGGACAGGGTCCGCCAGAGACCCAGTACTTC
CATSRGQGPPETQYF
>TRBV19|.|TRBJ2-2|.
TGTGCCAGTAGTATTACTAGTGCGATCGGGGAGCTGTTTTTT
CASSITSAIGELFF
>TRBV14|TRBD2|TRBJ2-1|.
TGTGCCAGCAGCCAAGGGGCTAGCGGGGGGGCCCCACACAATGAGCAGTTCTTC
CASSQGASGGAPHNEQFF
>TRBV18|.|TRBJ1-1|.
TGTGCCAGCTCAGGCAGGCTGAACACTGAAGCTTTCTTT
CASSGRLNTEAFF
>TRBV9|TRBD1|TRBJ1-1|once
TGTGCCAGCAGTACCGGGACAGCTGAAGCTTTCTTT
CASSTGTAEAFF
>TRBV7-9|.|TRBJ2-7|.
TGTGCCAGCAGCTTCCCCTACTTGTACGAGCAGTACTTC
CASSFPYLYEQYF
>TRBV5-5|TRBD1|TRBJ2-7|.
TGTGCCAGCAGCTTTTCCCTGACAGGGGGGTACGAGCAGTACTTC
CASSFSLTGGYEQYF
>TRBV28|TRBD2|TRBJ2-5|.
TGTGCCAGCACCTTCAGGACTAGCGGGAGTTCTGAGACCCAGTACTTC
CASTFRTSGSSETQYF
>TRBV28|.|TRBJ2-5|.
TGTGCCAGCAGTTCAGGGGGGACTGCACAAGAGACCCAGTACTTC
CASSSGGTAQETQYF
>TRBV7-2|TRBD1|TRBJ1-1|.
TGTGCCAGCACCCTTAGAGTAGGGGGCGGGAACACTGAAGCTTTCTTT
CASTLRVGGGNTEAFF
>TRBV7-6|TRBD2|TRBJ2-3|once
TGTGCCAGCAGCTTAGACTTCCTAGCGGGAGGGTCAGATACGCAGTATTTT
CASSLDFLAGGSDTQYF
>TRBV6-5|.|TRBJ1-3|.
TGTGCCAGCAGCCCACAGGGCTCTGGAAACACCATATATTTT
CASSPQGSGNTIYF
>TRBV9|.|TRBJ1-2|.
TGTGCCAGCAGCGATCGGTATTTCCGTGGCTACACCTTC
CASSDRYFRGYTF
>TRBV6-6|.|TRBJ1-1|.
TGTGCCAGCAACAAACAAGCGCGGAACACTGAAGCTTTCTTT
CASNKQARNTEAFF
>TRBV18|.|TRBJ2-7|.
TGTGCCAGCTCGGGCTTAATATGGGACGAGCAGTACTTC
CASSGLIWDEQYF
>TRBV5-8|.|TRBJ2-7|.
TGTGCCAGCAGCTTATCCCGACAGTTCTCCTACGAGCAGTACTTC
CASSLSRQFSYEQYF
>TRBV2|.|TRBJ2-7|.
TGTGCCAGCAGTGAAGAAAGCTTTGCCTCCGAGCAGTACTTC
CASSEESFASEQYF
>TRBV2|.|TRBJ2-2|.
TGTGCCAGCAGGCCGGGACAGAACACCGGGGAGCTGTTTTTT
CASRPGQNTGELFF
>TRBV7-2|.|TRBJ2-6|once
TGTGCCAGCAGCTTCGGTGGTTCGGGCTCTGGGGCCAACGTCCTGACTTTC
CASSFGGSGSGANVLTF
>TRBV7-6|.|TRBJ1-6|.
TGTGCCAGCAGCTTGGGCGATCCTAATTCACCCCTCCACTTT
CASSLGDPNSPLHF
>TRBV13|TRBD1|TRBJ1-6|.
TGTGCCAGCAGCTTGGGGACAGGGGGCGGAACACCCCTCCACTTT
CASSLGTGGGTPLHF
>TRBV5-6|TRBD2|TRBJ2-5|.
TGTGCCAGCACCTGGGGAGGCGGGGGGGCGCAAAAGACCCAGTACTTC
CASTWGGGGAQKTQYF
>TRBV27|.|TRBJ2-1|.
TGTGCCAGCAGTTTGCGGGGACCCTACAATGAGCAGTTCTTC
CASSLRGPYNEQFF
>TRBV11-2|TRBD1|TRBJ2-1|once
TGTGCCAGCAGCTTAGTGCCAGGGGGCAATGAGCAGTTCTTC
CASSLVPGGNEQFF
>TRBV19|TRBD1|TRBJ1-2|.
TGTGCCAGTAGTAGAGGGGACAGGGGCTATGGCTACACCTTC
CASSRGDRGYGYTF
>TRBV28|.|TRBJ1-2|.
TGTGCCAGCAACAGGCCCTCTTCCTCCTATGGCTACACCTTC
CASNRPSSSYGYTF
>TRBV3-1/TRBV3-2|.|TRBJ1-5|.
TGTGCCAGCAGCCAACGCTCGGGGGATCAGCCCCAGCATTTT
CASSQRSGDQPQHF
>TRBV4-1|.|TRBJ1-1|.
TGCGCCAGCAGCCAAGAACAGGGGAACACTGAAGCTTTCTTT
CASSQEQGNTEAFF
>TRBV24-1|TRBD1|TRBJ1-5|.
TGTGCCACCAGTGATGCCAGACAGGGGTCGAATCAGCCCCAGCATTTT
CATSDARQGSNQPQHF
>TRBV20-1|.|TRBJ1-6|.
TGCAGTGCTAGTGGGCCCAATTCACCCCTCCACTTT
CSASGPNSPLHF
>TRBV19|.|TRBJ1-2|.
TGTGCCAGTAGCCAGGGCTATGGCTACACCTTC
CASSQGYGYTF
>TRBV19|TRBD1|TRBJ1-5|.
TGTGCCAGTAGTATCCACGGACAGGGAGGGAATCAGCCCCAGCATTTT
CASSIHGQGGNQPQHF
>TRBV19|.|TRBJ2-1|.
TGTGCCAGTAGTATTTTGGGGAGCGGCTCCTACAATGAGCAGTTCTTC
CASSILGSGSYNEQFF
>TRBV25-1|.|TRBJ1-3|.
TGTGCCAGCAGTCCAACAGGGAAATATGGAAACACCATATATTTT
CASSPTGKYGNTIYF
>TRBV4-2|TRBD2|TRBJ2-7|.
TGTGCCAGCAGCCAGGAATATAGCGGGTCCCCCTCCGAGCAGTACTTC
CASSQEYSGSPSEQYF
>TRBV11-2|.|TRBJ2-2|.
TGTGCCAGCAGCTCGATACTAGGACCCACCGGGGAGCTGTTTTTT
CASSSILGPTGELFF
>TRBV15|.|TRBJ1-1|.
TGTGCCACGAGGACACTAATGAACACTGAAGCTTTCTTT
CATRTLMNTEAFF
>TRBV9|TRBD2|TRBJ2-7|.
TGTGCCAGCAGCGTAGACCCGCTTACTAGCGGCGGCTACGAGCAGTACTTC
CASSVDPLTSGGYEQYF